The present entry profiles one T cell receptor beta chain with its context. Antigen: not known. There are 15 residues in the CDR3. Germline CDR1 GTSNPN, CDR2 SVGIG (reference sequence). Losses at the gene ends were 2 bases for V and 6 bases for J; bases not matched to a gene: 9. Repertoires were generated with immunoSEQ multiplex PCR, while TCRdb's copy carries only in-frame clones and drops some. Here the sample spans approximately 21,000 clones, more than 45% being singletons. The sample belongs to a study of radiation and T cells in renal cell carcinoma. Study-level findings and limits: Compared with controls, irradiated tumors showed greater TCR clonality. Compared with controls, irradiated tumors had more, larger dominant CDR3 motifs. From baseline, blood top tumor clonotypes peaked at 2 weeks post-radiation.

Treatment defined: 15 Gy SBRT to primary tumor, nephrectomy 4 weeks later. The patient's renal cell carcinoma had clear cell pathology. The receptor was derived from a woman aged 45-65 years with renal cell carcinoma. The sequencing used tumor tissue, collected from a patient whose treatment included radiotherapy and nephrectomy. The chain uses TRBV30 and TRBJ2-7; 11 positions match TRBD1. The CDR3 region is CAWSSWTGGSGEQYF. The DNA of the CDR3 is TGTGCCTGGAGTTCCTGGACAGGGGGCTCGGGCGAGCAGTACTTC.